This T cell receptor beta chain was recorded in a study of molecular identifiers for immune sequencing clone quantification (dated by TCRdb to 2017 to 2018). For the wider study: For a replicate experiment, the RNA from either around 20,000 or 99,000 naive CD8 T cells was divided into five aliquots, and four of those aliquots went on to sequencing. This methods study benchmarked molecular-identifier clustering-based TCR repertoire sequencing (MIDCIRS) and TCR RNA copy counting, using CD8 T cells to do so. The paper's findings and limits, for the study overall: Modeling gave about 3 recovered TCR RNA copies per cell versus 8 to 10 by digital PCR, implying roughly 29% capture efficiency. Spiked-in Jurkat TCR RNA equal to a single cell's worth was reported to be detectable even within 1,100,000 naive CD8 T cells. Highly expanded clone sizes could be underestimated because identical TCR molecules may share a barcode. Naive libraries contained spiked-in Jurkat TCR RNA (approximately nine copies' worth), which is not part of the donor repertoire. Without barcode sub-clustering, chimeric consensus sequences inflated TCR diversity; chimeras reached as high as 47%. In CMV-specific effector cells, clones with more than 20 RNA copies contained over 99% of molecules, whereas in naive cells such clones contained under 1% of molecules.

Trimming accounts for 0 bases at V and 0 bases at J, while the number of junction bases matched to no gene is 8. The CDR3 holds 17 amino acids from the cysteine to the phenylalanine. Only the CDR3 DNA stays, 51 bases, in frame from base 1. From the germline V gene (reference sequence), CDR1 is MNHNY and CDR2 is SVGAGI. Naive CD8 T cell libraries were made from roughly 18,000 to 920,000 sorted cells using 10%, 30% or 50% of purified RNA. Naive CD8 T cells, defined as CD8+CD4-CCR7+CD45RA+, were FACS-sorted into RLT Plus buffer on a BD FACSAria II. Approximately nine TCR copies' worth of Jurkat RNA were spiked into 20,000-1,000,000 naive CD8 T cell samples to test detection sensitivity. CD8 T cells were enriched with RosetteSep CD8+ T Cell Enrichment Cocktail and Ficoll-Paque, followed by ACK red cell lysis. Library generation was performed with PCR. The listed sequencing device is Illumina HiSeq 4000. Bulk TCR libraries were prepared as previously described, using TCR primers listed in Table S5. Total RNA was purified with the Qiagen AllPrep DNA/RNA kit. Before any analysis, reads coming from multiple sequencing runs of the same library were combined into one pool. The paper's data handling went like this. Reads were retained only if the reads had an exact TCR constant sequence, and the retained reads were trimmed to 150 nt and grouped according to their 12-nt molecular barcodes. Reads within each barcode group were sub-clustered using a 15% Levenshtein threshold, and quality-weighted consensus sequences were constructed for each RNA molecule. Non-functional sequences were removed, as were lower-count sequences one edit away from another. On the basis of fitting two negative binomial distributions, barcode sub-clusters with fewer than 20% of the maximum read count were discarded. Clones were called with MiXCR by TCRdb after fastp trimmed the public reads at Q25, and only in-frame beta chains were retained. For every CDR3 protein sequence, its rows merge into one entry that carries the most common genes and DNA. These V and J calls rely on TCRdb rather than the paper's analysis. The table for this sample lists 460,000 or so distinct CDR3 sequences; about 22% of them were counted only once. Jointly, the top ten make up more than 0.8% of the sample.

This clonotype came up many times. Its antigen is unknown. Within one base of it there is no much larger clone, and no base qualities were kept. The source is a human donor in good health. Some libraries in this study had Jurkat cell RNA spiked in. Sequencing input: naive CD8+ T cells from blood, with Jurkat cell RNA spiked in. Interpreted using the paper, the cell subset or site label stands for: FACS-sorted CD8+CD4-CCR7+CD45RA+ naive T cells. The chain links TRBV6-6 with TRBJ2-7; 7 of the junction bases match TRBD1. The CDR3 protein: CASSYSLQGVTSYEQYF. The DNA reads as follows: TGTGCCAGCAGTTACTCGTTGCAGGGGGTGACCTCCTACGAGCAGTACTTC.